Here is one T cell receptor (beta chain) with its context. These data come from a study of blood T cell repertoires in COVID-19. Across the study: Whether acute or convalescent, the COVID-19 samples came from the United States, Italy and Spain. The analysed material was cDNA or gDNA that came from T cells, B-cell-depleted T cells, or PBMCs.

The CDR3 spans 14 residues. Germline lookup yields CDR1 MNHEY and CDR2 SVGAGI. J gave up 0 bases and V 2 bases, and 0 bases lay outside the gene matches. Original methodology: Using reference gene primer amplification, nucleated cell counts were estimated. Assay: immunoSEQ multiplex PCR; the TCRdb copy retains only in-frame clones and omits some. The V and J calls and the clone size are those of that table, but D and trimming were determined from the DNA. This sample has approximately 14,000 clones, with approximately 87% found just once. This clonotype was obtained from a human donor in a cohort sampled during active COVID-19. The source material was peripheral blood. The chain employs TRBV6-5 and TRBJ2-7; 8 nucleotides align to TRBD1. CDR3 amino acids: CASSYDRGSYEQYF. Written as DNA, the CDR3 is TGTGCCAGCAGTTACGACAGGGGCTCCTACGAGCAGTACTTC.